Below are 10 T cell receptor beta chains sequenced from a single sample in a study of sequential checkpoint blockade in melanoma. The treatment denotes: randomized to nivolumab then ipilimumab (arm A) or the reverse (arm B). Data came from immunoSEQ multiplex PCR; TCRdb stores just in-frame clones and leaves some out. The sample includes more than 9,500 clones, about 61% seen only once; the top ten take roughly 23%. Source: CD8+ T cells sorted from blood (inferred from file names), taken from a patient given nivolumab and ipilimumab in sequence. Source of these receptors: a human donor with melanoma.

This clone was seen a handful of times. The chain uses TRBV29-1 and TRBJ2-5; no definite D call. The J call is in doubt because the DNA end fits TRBJ2-7 better. This CDR3 contains 11 residues. Germline V gives CDR1 SQVTM, CDR2 ANQGSEA. Here the CDR3 reads CSVAEPYEQYF. The CDR3 DNA sequence: TGCAGCGTTGCGGAGCCCTACGAGCAGTACTTC.

This clone was observed a handful of times. This rearrangement joins TRBV5-3 to TRBJ2-5; the D is unclear. TRBV5-3 is marked as an open reading frame, function uncertain. V lost 10 bases and J 2 bases, leaving 18 bases between the germline ends. This CDR3 region has 14 residues. The CDR3 loop reads CAALPPGGQETQYF. The CDR3, as DNA: TGTGCCGCCCTGCCGCCTGGCGGACAAGAGACCCAGTACTTC.

This clone was picked up one time. The gene calls are TRBV27 and TRBJ2-3; no clear D gene. Trimming removed 5 bases from V and 4 bases from J, with 10 bases in between. There are 13 residues in the CDR3. Germline V CDR1 and CDR2: MNHEY, SMNVEV (reference sequence). The CDR3 DNA reads TGTGCCAGCAGTCCCCCGGGTCCAGATACGCAGTATTTT. It encodes CASSPPGPDTQYF.

This rearrangement joins TRBV5-5 to TRBJ2-7, with D tentatively TRBD1 (7 bases). Trimming took off 4 bases at V and 2 bases at J, with 10 bases between the two ends. Looked up from germline, CDR1 is SGHKS and CDR2 is YYEKEE (reference sequence). This CDR3 contains 13 residues. The CDR3 DNA follows: TGTGCCAGCAGCGCGGGACAGACCTACGAGCAGTACTTC. Encoded protein: CASSAGQTYEQYF.

The CDR3 bases are TGTGCCAGCAGTCAGACTAGCGGGAGGACCTACAATGAGCAGTTCTTC. It encodes CASSQTSGRTYNEQFF. V usage is TRBV27 and J usage is TRBJ2-1, with 13 bases that match TRBD2. Looked up from germline, CDR1 is MNHEY and CDR2 is SMNVEV (reference sequence). V dropped 5 bases and J dropped 2; count of bases not matched to a gene: 3. This CDR3 is 16 amino acids long.

This chain uses TRBV9 with TRBJ2-1; 8 nucleotides line up with TRBD1. V was pared by 1 base and J by 0 bases, with 9 bases of the junction left unmatched. This CDR3 region has 18 residues. CDR1 SGDLS and CDR2 YYNGEE come from the germline V gene. In DNA, the CDR3 is TGTGCCAGCAGCGTAAACCCTGACAGGGGAAGCTCCTACAATGAGCAGTTCTTC. It encodes CASSVNPDRGSSYNEQFF.

This clone turned up a few times. As the CDR3 is not closed by the conserved phenylalanine or tryptophan, this likely results from a read error. The limits of the CDR3 on the DNA are not certain, so only TCRdb's listed CDR3 is given. V usage is TRBV20-1 and J usage is TRBJ1-2; whether TRBD1, the table's D call, matches the DNA was not checked. Germline V gene sequence: CDR1 DFQATT, CDR2 SNEGSKA (reference sequence). From its first to its last residue, the CDR3 has 11 amino acids. This CDR3 reads CSAGHVNQNAE.

The chain uses TRBV27 and TRBJ1-1; 7 nucleotides match TRBD1. The CDR3 consists of 15 residues. Trimming removed 0 bases from V and 7 bases from J; junction bases left unmatched: 8. Per germline, CDR1 MNHEY and CDR2 SMNVEV (reference sequence). The CDR3 sequence: CASSLSPGQIYEAFF. CDR3 nucleotides: TGTGCCAGCAGTTTATCGCCGGGACAGATCTATGAAGCTTTCTTT.

This sequence joins TRBV4-1 and TRBJ2-7, with 9 bases lining up with TRBD2. The V gene end was trimmed by 1 base and the J gene end by 6 bases; junction bases not matched to a gene: 7. The CDR3 runs to 15 residues. The germline CDR1 and CDR2 sequences are MGHRA and YSYEKL. CDR3 amino acids: CASSQVSLAGIEQYF. CDR3 bases: TGCGCCAGCAGCCAAGTGAGTCTAGCGGGAATCGAGCAGTACTTC.

This clone has a single count. The CDR3 here is CASGIAESSYNEQFF. DNA of the CDR3: TGTGCCAGCGGAATAGCGGAAAGCTCCTACAATGAGCAGTTCTTC. V gene TRBV2 combines with J gene TRBJ2-1; tentatively, D is TRBD2 (6 bases). Trimming left V 8 bases short and J 0 bases short, with 14 bases between. This CDR3 is 15 amino acids long. Germline values: CDR1 SNHLY, CDR2 FYNNEI.